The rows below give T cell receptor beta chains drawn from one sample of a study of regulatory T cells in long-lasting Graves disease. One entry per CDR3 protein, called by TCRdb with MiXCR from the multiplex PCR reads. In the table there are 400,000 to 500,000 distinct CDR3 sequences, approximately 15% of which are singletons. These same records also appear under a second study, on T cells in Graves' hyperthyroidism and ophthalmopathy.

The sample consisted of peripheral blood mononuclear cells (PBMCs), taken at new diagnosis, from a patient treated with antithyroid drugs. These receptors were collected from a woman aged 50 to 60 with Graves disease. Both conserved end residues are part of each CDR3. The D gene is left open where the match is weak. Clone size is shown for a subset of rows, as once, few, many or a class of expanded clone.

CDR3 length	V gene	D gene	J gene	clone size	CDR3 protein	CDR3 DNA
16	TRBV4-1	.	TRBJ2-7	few	CASSQTTRPTSYEQYF	TGCGCCAGCAGCCAAACGACGAGACCGACCTCCTACGAGCAGTACTTC
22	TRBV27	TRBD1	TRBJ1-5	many	CASSGVGLAGQESINSNQPQHF	TGTGCCAGCAGTGGGGTCGGGCTTGCGGGACAGGAAAGTATAAATAGCAATCAGCCCCAGCATTTT
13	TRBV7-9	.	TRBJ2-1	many	CASSSPFYNEQFF	TGTGCCAGCAGTTCGCCCTTTTACAATGAGCAGTTCTTC
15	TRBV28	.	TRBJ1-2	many	CASSPPFRRGYGYTF	TGTGCCAGCAGTCCCCCGTTCAGGCGGGGGTATGGCTACACCTTC
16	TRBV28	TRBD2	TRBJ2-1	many	CASRPPGLAGLNEQFF	TGTGCCAGCAGACCACCGGGACTAGCCGGACTAAATGAGCAGTTCTTC
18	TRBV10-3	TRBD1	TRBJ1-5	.	CAISEWWTGEYSNQPQHF	TGTGCCATCAGTGAGTGGTGGACAGGGGAATATAGCAATCAGCCCCAGCATTTT
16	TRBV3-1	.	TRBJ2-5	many	CASRGDWPRKGETQYF	TGTGCCAGCAGAGGGGACTGGCCCCGAAAAGGAGAGACCCAGTACTTC
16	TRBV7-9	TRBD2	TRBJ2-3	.	CASSSPGTSGTDTQYF	TGTGCCAGCAGCTCACCCGGGACTAGCGGCACAGATACGCAGTATTTT
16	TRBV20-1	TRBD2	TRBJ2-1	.	CSASRLGLASYNEQFF	TGCAGTGCTAGTCGGCTGGGACTAGCGAGTTACAATGAGCAGTTCTTC
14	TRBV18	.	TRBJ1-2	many	CASSPGQSNYGYTF	TGTGCCAGCAGCCCCGGACAGTCTAACTATGGCTACACCTTC